These 18 T cell receptor beta chains share one sample of origin, sequenced in a study of T-cell reconstitution after alpha-beta-depleted transplantation in children. The authors prepared the TCRbeta library with unique molecular identifiers. One entry per CDR3 protein, called by TCRdb with MiXCR from the PCR reads. This table holds around 450,000 distinct CDR3 sequences, 43% found once. Here the sequenced sample was PBMCs, taken before TCRalphabeta/CD19-depleted stem cell transplant. These receptors were taken from a girl aged 2 to 10 with aplastic anemia, due to receive a stem cell transplant.

The chain carries TRBV7-2 and TRBJ2-3; D is perhaps TRBD1 or TRBD2 (5 bases each). Trimming pared 5 bases from V and 4 bases from J, leaving 13 bases between. Germline CDR1 is SGHTA and CDR2 is FQGNSA. This CDR3 is 14 amino acids long. DNA of the CDR3: TGTGCCAGCAGCGCGTCGGGGCTTGCAGATACGCAGTATTTT. This translates into CASSASGLADTQYF.

In its sample, this clonotype was seen a few times. DNA for the CDR3: TGTGCCAGCGAGCTTTCTCGGCAGGGAGGTGGTGGCTACACCTTC. This translates into CASELSRQGGGGYTF. The gene calls are TRBV7-2 and TRBJ1-2, with TRBD1 as a possible D gene (5 bases). The CDR3 loop spans 15 amino acids. Between the trimmed V and J ends, which lost 8 bases and 7 bases, there was a span of 23 bases. Germline lookup yields CDR1 SGHTA and CDR2 FQGNSA. The complete variable domain, with remaining parts taken from reference TRBV7-2 and TRBJ1-2, reads GAGVSQSPSNKVTEKGKDVELRCDPISGHTALYWYRQSLGQGLEFLIYFQGNSAPDKSGLPSDRFSAERTGGSVSTLTIQRTQQEDSAVYLCASELSRQGGGGYTFGSGTRLTVV.

This chain links TRBV28 with TRBJ2-7, with D possibly matching TRBD1 (5 bases). The CDR3 runs to 16 residues. Germline values: CDR1 MDHEN, CDR2 SYDVKM. The V end lost 3 bases, the J end lost 1 base, and 16 bases lay between the germline ends. The CDR3 nucleotides read TGTGCCAGCAGTTTTGATCTCTTTAGACAGTCCTACGAGCAGTACTTC. Translating it yields CASSFDLFRQSYEQYF.

This clonotype has a count of ten or more. The gene calls are TRBV7-9 and TRBJ2-1; tentative D call: TRBD2 (5 bases). The V end was cut by 5 bases, the J end by 7 bases, with 18 bases between. The CDR3 is 15 residues long. Per the germline V gene, CDR1 is SEHNR and CDR2 is FQNEAQ (reference sequence). This CDR3 is CASSPWELLGNEQFF. The CDR3 DNA reads as TGTGCCAGCAGCCCCTGGGAGTTATTGGGTAATGAGCAGTTCTTC.

This clonotype was seen repeatedly, ten times or more. This chain joins TRBV9 and TRBJ2-7; 7 nucleotides agree with TRBD1. Germline V gene lookup returns CDR1 SGDLS and CDR2 YYNGEE. This CDR3 is 15 amino acids long. V was clipped by 0 bases and J by 2 bases; unmatched bases: 5. DNA for the CDR3: TGTGCCAGCAGCGTAGCTACGGGGACAGCCTACGAGCAGTACTTC. Protein: CASSVATGTAYEQYF.

This rearrangement joins TRBV6-5 to TRBJ1-5; the D is unclear. This CDR3 region has 15 residues. V was clipped by 0 bases and J by 2 bases, with 8 bases between them. The germline V gene has CDR1 MNHEY and CDR2 SVGAGI. CDR3 sequence: CASSYSRERNQPQHF. CDR3 sequence (DNA): TGTGCCAGCAGTTACTCCCGGGAGCGCAATCAGCCCCAGCATTTT.

Many counts were recorded for this clonotype. V is TRBV3-1 and J is TRBJ2-7, with TRBD2 matching 10 bases. The V segment lost 6 bases and the J segment 5 bases; nucleotides outside the gene matches: 13. The CDR3 has 16 amino acids. The germline gives CDR1 LGHDT, CDR2 YNNKEL (reference sequence). CDR3 in amino acids: CASSLRLASGSHEQYF. CDR3 coding DNA: TGTGCCAGCAGTCTCCGTTTGGCTAGCGGGAGCCACGAGCAGTACTTC.

The CDR3 reads CASSLAGPRDEQYF. CDR3 in DNA: TGTGCCAGCAGCTTAGCAGGGCCGAGGGACGAGCAGTACTTC. The J gene is TRBJ2-7, the V gene TRBV7-9; possibly TRBD2 for D (5 bases). The CDR3 sequence is 14 residues long. Germline CDR1 SEHNR, CDR2 FQNEAQ (reference sequence). V was pared by 0 bases and J by 5 bases, with 11 bases between.

This clonotype was recorded at least ten times. CDR3: CASTEGLAESYEQYF. The CDR3 DNA reads as TGTGCCAGCACCGAGGGACTAGCGGAGTCCTACGAGCAGTACTTC. V and J are TRBV6-2 or TRBV6-3 and TRBJ2-7, with TRBD2 matching over 11 bases. The V gene end was trimmed by 7 bases and the J gene end by 1 base; junction bases not matched to a gene: 6. The CDR3 sequence is 15 residues long. In germline, CDR1 is MNHEY, CDR2 SVGEGT.

The genes are TRBV7-2 and TRBJ1-5; D is ambiguous. The CDR3 sequence is 13 residues long. From germline, CDR1 is SGHTA and CDR2 FQGNSA. V lost 5 bases, J lost 7 bases, and 12 bases lay in between. The DNA of the CDR3 is TGTGCCAGCAGCGCAACGGTCTGGCAGCCCCAGCATTTT. It encodes CASSATVWQPQHF.

V usage is TRBV7-2 and J usage is TRBJ2-7, with 7 bases aligning to TRBD2. Trimming cost V 2 bases and J 4 bases; bases outside gene matches: 11. The CDR3 sequence is 16 residues long. Germline CDR1 reads SGHTA; CDR2 reads FQGNSA. CDR3 nucleotide sequence: TGTGCCAGCAGCTTAAAGTGGCCTCAGGGAGGGTACGAGCAGTACTTC. Translated, it gives CASSLKWPQGGYEQYF.

The CDR3 DNA is TGTGCCAGCAGCTTGAGGGGCGGCCTAGAAGAGCAGTTCTTC. Protein: CASSLRGGLEEQFF. The rearrangement joins TRBV7-9 to TRBJ2-1, with D perhaps TRBD1 or TRBD2 (5 bases each). Looked up from germline, CDR1 is SEHNR and CDR2 is FQNEAQ (reference sequence). This CDR3 is 14 amino acids long. V was trimmed by 3 bases and J by 10 bases, leaving 16 bases between them. The full variable domain, completed using reference TRBV7-9 and TRBJ2-1, is DTGVSQNPRHKITKRGQNVTFRCDPISEHNRLYWYRQTLGQGPEFLTYFQNEAQLEKSRLLSDRFSAERPKGSFSTLEIQRTEQGDSAMYLCASSLRGGLEEQFFGPGTRLTVL.

This clonotype was detected only a few times. This chain uses TRBV6-1 with TRBJ1-6; D is possibly TRBD1 (6 bases). Per germline, CDR1 MNHNS and CDR2 SASEGT. Trimming stripped 10 bases from V and 7 bases from J, with 14 bases between. The CDR3 is 13 residues long. The CDR3 is CATHREGNSPLHF. CDR3 bases: TGTGCCACTCACAGGGAAGGGAATTCACCCCTCCACTTT.

V and J are TRBV29-1 and TRBJ2-5; D is ambiguous. The CDR3 has 11 residues. Germline CDR1 and CDR2: SQVTM and ANQGSEA. Trimming stripped 6 bases from V and 4 bases from J, with 9 bases between. CDR3 loop: CSVVTGETQYF. Here the CDR3 DNA reads TGCAGCGTGGTGACGGGAGAGACCCAGTACTTC.

The chain recombines TRBV28 with TRBJ2-3, with unresolved D. Germline-derived CDR1 and CDR2 are MDHEN and SYDVKM. The CDR3 extends over 14 amino acids. V dropped 6 bases and J dropped 6 bases, with 16 bases sitting between them. The chain's CDR3 is CASSLPVRSDTQYF. DNA of the CDR3: TGTGCCAGCAGCCTACCGGTTAGATCCGATACGCAGTATTTT. Drawing the rest from reference TRBV28 and TRBJ2-3, the complete variable domain is DVKVTQSSRYLVKRTGEKVFLECVQDMDHENMFWYRQDPGLGLRLIYFSYDVKMKEKGDIPEGYSVSREKKERFSLILESASTNQTSMYLCASSLPVRSDTQYFGPGTRLTVL.

V and J are TRBV6-1 and TRBJ1-1; D is ambiguous. Germline CDR1 reads MNHNS; CDR2 reads SASEGT. Between the trimmed V and J ends, which lost 7 bases and 4 bases, there was a span of 16 bases. The CDR3 consists of 14 residues. CDR3 sequence reads: CASNPAAASTEAFF. In DNA form, the CDR3 reads TGTGCCAGCAATCCTGCGGCGGCTTCCACTGAAGCTTTCTTT.

The chain carries TRBV5-1 and TRBJ2-3, with TRBD1 matching 7 bases. Germline V gives CDR1 SGHRS, CDR2 YFSETQ. V dropped 6 bases and J dropped 15; count of bases not matched to a gene: 13. The CDR3 sequence is 12 residues long. The CDR3 bases are TGCGCCAGCACCCCAGGGGGACGAGCAGTATATTTT. Translation: CASTPGGRAVYF. The full variable domain, rest sourced from reference TRBV5-1 and TRBJ2-3, is KAGVTQTPRYLIKTRGQQVTLSCSPISGHRSVSWYQQTPGQGLQFLFEYFSETQRNKGNFPGRFSGRQFSNSRSEMNVSTLELGDSALYLCASTPGGRAVYFGPGTRLTVL.

This clonotype was detected only a few times. The gene calls are TRBV7-2 and TRBJ2-3, with TRBD2 matching 9 bases. Looked up from germline, CDR1 is SGHTA and CDR2 is FQGNSA. This CDR3 contains 17 residues. V was clipped by 5 bases and J by 1 base; unmatched bases: 10. CDR3 nucleotide sequence: TGTGCCAGCAGCCTTCAGGGACTAGCTCCGGGCACAGATACGCAGTATTTT. Translation gives CASSLQGLAPGTDTQYF.